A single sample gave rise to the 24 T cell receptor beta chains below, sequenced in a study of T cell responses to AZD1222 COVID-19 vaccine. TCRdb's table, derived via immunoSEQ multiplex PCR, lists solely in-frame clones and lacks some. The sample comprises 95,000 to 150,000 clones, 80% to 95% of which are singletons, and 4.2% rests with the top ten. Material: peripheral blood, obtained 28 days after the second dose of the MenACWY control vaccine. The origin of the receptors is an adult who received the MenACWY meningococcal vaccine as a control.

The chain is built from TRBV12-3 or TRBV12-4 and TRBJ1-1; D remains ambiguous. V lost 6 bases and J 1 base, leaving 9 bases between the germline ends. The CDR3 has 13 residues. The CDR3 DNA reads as TGTGCCAGCAGGTTACACCCGAACACTGAAGCTTTCTTT. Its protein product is CASRLHPNTEAFF.

Here the CDR3 reads CASSFVSNYGYTF. Written as DNA, the CDR3 is TGTGCCAGCAGTTTTGTCAGCAACTATGGCTACACCTTC. The rearrangement links TRBV27 to TRBJ1-2; no definite D call. Germline CDR1 MNHEY, CDR2 SMNVEV (reference sequence). The V and J ends lost 3 bases and 2 bases respectively, with 7 bases between them. The CDR3 is 13 amino acids.

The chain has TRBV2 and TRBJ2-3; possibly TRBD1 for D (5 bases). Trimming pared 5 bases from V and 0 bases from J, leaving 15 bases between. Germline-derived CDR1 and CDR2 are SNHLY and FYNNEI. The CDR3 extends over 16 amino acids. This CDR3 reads CASSLDRPSSTDTQYF. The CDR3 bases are TGTGCCAGCAGTTTAGACAGACCCTCTAGCACAGATACGCAGTATTTT.

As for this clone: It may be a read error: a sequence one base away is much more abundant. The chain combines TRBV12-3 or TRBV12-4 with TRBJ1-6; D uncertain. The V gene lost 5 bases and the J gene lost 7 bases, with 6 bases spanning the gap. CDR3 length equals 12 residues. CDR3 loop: CASSTGNSPLHF. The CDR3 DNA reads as TGTGCCAGCAGTACCGGGAATTCACCCCTCCACTTT.

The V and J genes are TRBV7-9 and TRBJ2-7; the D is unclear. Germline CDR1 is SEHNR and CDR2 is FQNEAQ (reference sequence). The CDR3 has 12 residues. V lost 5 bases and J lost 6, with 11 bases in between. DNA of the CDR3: TGTGCCAGCAGCCCCTCCTTTGGCGAGCAGTACTTC. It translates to CASSPSFGEQYF.

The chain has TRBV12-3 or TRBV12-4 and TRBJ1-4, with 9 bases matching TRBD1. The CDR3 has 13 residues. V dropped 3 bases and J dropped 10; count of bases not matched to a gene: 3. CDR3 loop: CASSFRQGGKLFF. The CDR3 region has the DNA TGTGCCAGCAGTTTCCGACAGGGGGGAAAACTGTTTTTT.

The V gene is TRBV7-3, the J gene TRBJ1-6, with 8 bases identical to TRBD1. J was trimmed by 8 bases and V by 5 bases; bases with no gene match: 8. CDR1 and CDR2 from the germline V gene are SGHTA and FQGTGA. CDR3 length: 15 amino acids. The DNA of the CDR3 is TGTGCCAGCAGCGAAGGGACAGGTTGGGATTCACCCCTCCACTTT. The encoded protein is CASSEGTGWDSPLHF.

For the CDR3, the DNA is TGTGCCAGCAGCATCTTATCGGCCAGCGGGCCCTACAATGAGCAGTTCTTC. Translating it yields CASSILSASGPYNEQFF. The chain employs TRBV27 and TRBJ2-1, with a tentative D call TRBD2 (6 bases). The CDR3 is 17 residues long. The V gene's germline CDR1 is MNHEY and CDR2 SMNVEV (reference sequence). The V gene lost 6 bases and the J gene lost 2 bases, with 20 bases spanning the gap.

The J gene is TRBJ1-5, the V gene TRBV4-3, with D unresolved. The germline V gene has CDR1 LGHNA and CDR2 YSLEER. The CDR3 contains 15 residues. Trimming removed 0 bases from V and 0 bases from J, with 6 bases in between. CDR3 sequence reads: CASSQDAYSNQPQHF. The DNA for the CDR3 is TGCGCCAGCAGCCAAGATGCGTATAGCAATCAGCCCCAGCATTTT.

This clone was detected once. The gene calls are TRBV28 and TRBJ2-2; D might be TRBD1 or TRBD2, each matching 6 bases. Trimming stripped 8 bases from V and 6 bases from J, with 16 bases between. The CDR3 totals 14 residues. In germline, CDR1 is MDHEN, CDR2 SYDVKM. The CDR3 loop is CASSRRRGAGELFF. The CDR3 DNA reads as TGTGCCAGCTCCAGGCGAAGGGGGGCCGGGGAGCTGTTTTTT.

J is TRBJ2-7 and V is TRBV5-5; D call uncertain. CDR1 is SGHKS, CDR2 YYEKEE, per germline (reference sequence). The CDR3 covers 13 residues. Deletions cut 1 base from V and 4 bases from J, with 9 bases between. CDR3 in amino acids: CASSLNTMYEQYF. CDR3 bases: TGTGCCAGCAGCTTGAATACGATGTACGAGCAGTACTTC. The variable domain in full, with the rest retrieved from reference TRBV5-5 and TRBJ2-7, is DAGVTQSPTHLIKTRGQQVTLRCSPISGHKSVSWYQQVLGQGPQFIFQYYEKEERGRGNFPDRFSARQFPNYSSELNVNALLLGDSALYLCASSLNTMYEQYFGPGTRLTVT.

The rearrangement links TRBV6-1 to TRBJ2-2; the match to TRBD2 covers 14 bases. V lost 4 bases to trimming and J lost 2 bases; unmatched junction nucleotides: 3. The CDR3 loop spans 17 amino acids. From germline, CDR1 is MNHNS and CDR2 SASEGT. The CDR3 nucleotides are TGTGCCAGCAGTGTCGGACTAGCGGGGGGAAACACCGGGGAGCTGTTTTTT. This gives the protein CASSVGLAGGNTGELFF.

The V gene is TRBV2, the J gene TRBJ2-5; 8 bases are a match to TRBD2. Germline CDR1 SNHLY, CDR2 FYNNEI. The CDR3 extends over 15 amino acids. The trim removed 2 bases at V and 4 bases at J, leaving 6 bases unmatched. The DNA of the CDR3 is TGTGCCAGCAGTGAACCGGGACTAGTCGTAGAGACCCAGTACTTC. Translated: CASSEPGLVVETQYF. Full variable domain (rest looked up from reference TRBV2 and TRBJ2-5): EPEVTQTPSHQVTQMGQEVILRCVPISNHLYFYWYRQILGQKVEFLVSFYNNEISEKSEIFDDQFSVERPDGSNFTLKIRSTKLEDSAMYFCASSEPGLVVETQYFGPGTRLLVL.

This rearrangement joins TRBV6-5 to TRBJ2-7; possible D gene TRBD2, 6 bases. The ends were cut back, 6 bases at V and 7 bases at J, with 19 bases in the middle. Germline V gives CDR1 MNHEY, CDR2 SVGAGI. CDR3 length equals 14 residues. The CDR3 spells CASRVSLTSVEQYV. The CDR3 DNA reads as TGTGCCAGCAGGGTATCCCTGACTAGTGTTGAGCAGTACGTC.

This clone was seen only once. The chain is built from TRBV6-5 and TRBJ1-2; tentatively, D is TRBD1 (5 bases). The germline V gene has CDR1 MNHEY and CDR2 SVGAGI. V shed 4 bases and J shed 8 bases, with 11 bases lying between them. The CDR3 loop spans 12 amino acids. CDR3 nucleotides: TGTGCCAGCAGTTGGCAGGGAAACGGCTACACCTTC. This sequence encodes CASSWQGNGYTF.

CDR3 nucleotide sequence: TGTGCCAGCAGCGGCCGGGACGCGTCCTACGAGCAGTACGTC. This encodes CASSGRDASYEQYV. The chain has TRBV12-1 and TRBJ2-7. TRBV12-1 is labeled a pseudogene. This CDR3 contains 14 residues.

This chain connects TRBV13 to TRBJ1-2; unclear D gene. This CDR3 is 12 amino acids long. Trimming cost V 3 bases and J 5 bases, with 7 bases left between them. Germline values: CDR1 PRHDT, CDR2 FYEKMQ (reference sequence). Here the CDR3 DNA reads TGTGCCAGCAGCTTGGGTAGTTATGGCTACACCTTC. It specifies CASSLGSYGYTF.

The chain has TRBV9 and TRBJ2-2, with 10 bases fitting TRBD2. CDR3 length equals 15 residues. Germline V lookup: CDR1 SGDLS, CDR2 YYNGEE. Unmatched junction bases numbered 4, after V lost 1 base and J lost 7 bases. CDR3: CASSVLAGVGGELFF. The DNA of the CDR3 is TGTGCCAGCAGCGTACTAGCGGGAGTTGGCGGGGAGCTGTTTTTT.

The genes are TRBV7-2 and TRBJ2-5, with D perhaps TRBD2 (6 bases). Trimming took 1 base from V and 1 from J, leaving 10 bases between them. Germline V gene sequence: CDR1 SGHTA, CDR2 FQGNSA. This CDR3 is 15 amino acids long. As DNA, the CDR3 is TGTGCCAGCAGCTTAGATTCGGGACTCCAAGAGACCCAGTACTTC. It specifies CASSLDSGLQETQYF.

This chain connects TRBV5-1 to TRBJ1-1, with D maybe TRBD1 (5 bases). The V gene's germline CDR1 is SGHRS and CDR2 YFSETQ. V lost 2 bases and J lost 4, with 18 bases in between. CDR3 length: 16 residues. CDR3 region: CASSFNLNLGGTEAFF. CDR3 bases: TGCGCCAGCAGCTTCAACCTCAATCTCGGGGGCACTGAAGCTTTCTTT.

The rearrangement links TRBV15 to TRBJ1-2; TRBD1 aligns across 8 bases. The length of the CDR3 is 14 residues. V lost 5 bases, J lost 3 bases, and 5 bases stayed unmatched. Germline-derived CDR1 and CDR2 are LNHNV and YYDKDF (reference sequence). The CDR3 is CATSSGTGYYGYTF. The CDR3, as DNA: TGTGCCACCAGCTCAGGGACAGGATACTATGGCTACACCTTC.

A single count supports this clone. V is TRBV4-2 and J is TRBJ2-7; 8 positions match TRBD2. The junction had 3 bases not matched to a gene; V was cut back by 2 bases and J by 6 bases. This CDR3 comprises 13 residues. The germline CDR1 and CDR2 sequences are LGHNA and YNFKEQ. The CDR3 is CASSQSGSSEQYF. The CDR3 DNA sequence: TGTGCCAGCAGCCAAAGCGGGAGTTCCGAGCAGTACTTC.

The CDR3 DNA sequence: TGTGCCATCAGTGAGCCTAGCGGGAGGTACGAGCAGTACTTC. Residues: CAISEPSGRYEQYF. The chain uses TRBV10-3 and TRBJ2-7; 11 nucleotides match TRBD2. Germline V gene lookup returns CDR1 ENHRY and CDR2 SYGVKD. CDR3 length: 14 residues. The J segment lost 4 bases and the V segment lost 2 bases, leaving 1 base of the junction unmatched.

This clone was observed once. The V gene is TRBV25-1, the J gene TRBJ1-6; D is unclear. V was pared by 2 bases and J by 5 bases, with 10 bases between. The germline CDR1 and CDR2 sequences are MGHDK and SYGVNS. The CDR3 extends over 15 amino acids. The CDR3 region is CASSEGGVDNSPLHF. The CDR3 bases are TGTGCCAGCAGTGAAGGTGGGGTGGATAATTCACCCCTCCACTTT.